These 30 T cell receptor beta chains were sequenced from one sample in a study of identical twins. MiXCR, applied by TCRdb to the 5' RACE reads, yields one record per CDR3 protein. The table records roughly 1.6 million distinct CDR3 sequences, 25% to 35% of them present only once. The sequenced sample was cord blood. These receptors were obtained from a newborn girl in good health.

The chain carries TRBV11-2 and TRBJ2-1; perhaps TRBD1 as D (6 bases). The germline V and J ends were trimmed by 1 base and 3 bases, with 10 bases remaining between them. Germline V gives CDR1 SGHAT, CDR2 FQNNGV. The CDR3 is 15 residues long. In DNA form, the CDR3 reads TGTGCCAGCAGCTTAGTACCAGGGGACTACAATGAGCAGTTCTTC. Its translation: CASSLVPGDYNEQFF.

This clonotype has more than one count but fewer than ten. V and J are TRBV4-1 and TRBJ2-1; 8 positions agree with TRBD2. This CDR3 has 15 amino acids. Germline V gives CDR1 MGHRA, CDR2 YSYEKL. V shed 4 bases and J 9 bases; nucleotides not matched to a gene: 11. The CDR3 sequence is CASSLRGLDVSEQFF. CDR3 bases: TGCGCCAGCAGCCTGCGGGGACTAGACGTCAGTGAGCAGTTCTTC.

This clonotype was seen more than once but under ten times. The rearrangement uses TRBV29-1 and TRBJ2-7; 11 positions agree with TRBD1. The CDR3 has 14 amino acids. Germline V lookup: CDR1 SQVTM, CDR2 ANQGSEA. Trimming removed 5 bases from V and 3 bases from J; junction bases left unmatched: 6. CDR3 DNA: TGCAGCGTTCACAAGGGACAGGGGGTCTACGAGCAGTACTTC. The encoded protein is CSVHKGQGVYEQYF.

The V and J genes are TRBV18 and TRBJ1-2; D possibly corresponds to TRBD1 (6 bases). The germline V gene has CDR1 KGHSH and CDR2 LQKENI. The CDR3 has 15 amino acids. The ends were cut back, 1 base at V and 0 bases at J, with 9 bases in the middle. CDR3 nucleotides: TGTGCCAGCTCACCACAGGGGGTGGCTAACTATGGCTACACCTTC. It encodes CASSPQGVANYGYTF.

This clonotype has at least ten counts. The genes are TRBV4-2 and TRBJ2-1, with 10 bases matching TRBD2. V shed 1 base, J shed 3 bases, and the junction held 6 bases outside the gene matches. CDR1 and CDR2 from the germline V gene are LGHNA and YNFKEQ. This CDR3 is built from 17 residues. The CDR3 coding sequence is TGTGCCAGCAGCCAAGGGACTAGCGGCGAGGTCTACAATGAGCAGTTCTTC. It is translated as CASSQGTSGEVYNEQFF.

J is TRBJ2-7 and V is TRBV3-1; perhaps TRBD1 as D (6 bases). This CDR3 has 15 residues. From germline, CDR1 is LGHDT and CDR2 YNNKEL (reference sequence). Between the trimmed V and J ends, which lost 0 bases and 2 bases, there was a span of 11 bases. The CDR3: CASSQDYRAPYEQYF. The CDR3 nucleotides are TGTGCCAGCAGCCAAGACTACAGGGCCCCCTACGAGCAGTACTTC.

Concerning this clonotype itself: One junction end does not reproduce the germline sequence, and a read error may be involved. V and J are TRBV20-1 and TRBJ2-4; TRBD1 or TRBD2 may be the D gene (6 bases each). The germline V gene encodes CDR1 DFQATT and CDR2 SNEGSKA (reference sequence). CDR3 length: 15 amino acids. This chain's CDR3 is CSARGRGLAKSIQYF. The CDR3, as DNA: TGCAGTGCTAGAGGTCGGGGGCTAGCCAAAAGCATTCAGTACTTC.

CDR3 residues: CASSFQLPGELFF. The DNA of the CDR3 is TGTGCCAGCAGTTTCCAATTACCCGGGGAGCTGTTTTTT. This chain links TRBV6-5 with TRBJ2-2; D not certain. Trimming removed 4 bases at V and 6 bases at J, with 9 bases between. The CDR3 runs to 13 residues. Germline V gene sequence: CDR1 MNHEY, CDR2 SVGAGI.

This clonotype occurred a few times. J is TRBJ1-1 and V is TRBV13; 7 bases are shared with TRBD1. This CDR3 region has 12 residues. Germline values: CDR1 PRHDT, CDR2 FYEKMQ (reference sequence). V gave up 5 bases and J gave up 6 bases; unmatched junction bases: 3. CDR3 loop: CASSTQGPEAFF. As DNA, the CDR3 is TGTGCCAGCAGCACACAGGGGCCTGAAGCTTTCTTT. Full variable domain (remainder filled in from reference TRBV13 and TRBJ1-1): AAGVIQSPRHLIKEKRETATLKCYPIPRHDTVYWYQQGPGQDPQFLISFYEKMQSDKGSIPDRFSAQQFSDYHSELNMSSLELGDSALYFCASSTQGPEAFFGQGTRLTVV.

V usage is TRBV3-1 and J usage is TRBJ1-1; D uncertain. The germline CDR1 and CDR2 sequences are LGHDT and YNNKEL (reference sequence). V lost 4 bases to trimming and J lost 6 bases, with 9 bases between them. The CDR3 spans 12 residues. The CDR3 DNA reads TGTGCCAGCAGCCCCGCCACGTCTGAAGCTTTCTTT. It specifies CASSPATSEAFF.

The chain joins TRBV6-1 to TRBJ2-1; 8 bases agree with TRBD1. The junction had 9 bases not matched to a gene; V was cut back by 7 bases and J by 4 bases. Germline loops: CDR1 MNHNS, CDR2 SASEGT. The CDR3 totals 15 residues. The CDR3 region has the DNA TGTGCCAGCATAAGGGCAGGGGGCGCATACAATGAGCAGTTCTTC. Translation: CASIRAGGAYNEQFF.

The gene calls are TRBV9 and TRBJ2-3; the D call may be TRBD1 or TRBD2 (6 bases each). Trimming shortened V by 0 bases and J by 2 bases, and 16 bases separated the two germline ends. CDR3 length equals 17 residues. Germline CDR1 reads SGDLS; CDR2 reads YYNGEE. CDR3 protein: CASSVADSGLNTDTQYF. The DNA of the CDR3 is TGTGCCAGCAGCGTAGCGGACAGCGGGTTAAACACAGATACGCAGTATTTT.

This clonotype was seen more than once but under ten times. The rearrangement uses TRBV4-2 and TRBJ2-4, with 12 bases fitting TRBD2. The CDR3 has 18 residues. In germline, CDR1 is LGHNA, CDR2 YNFKEQ. The V gene end was trimmed by 3 bases and the J gene end by 0 bases; junction bases not matched to a gene: 6. This CDR3 reads CASSQRLAGESAKNIQYF. The CDR3 DNA is TGTGCCAGCAGCCAGCGACTAGCGGGAGAGTCAGCCAAAAACATTCAGTACTTC.

This sequence joins TRBV6-6 and TRBJ2-2, with D possibly TRBD2 on 5 matching bases. V dropped 2 bases and J dropped 2 bases, with 9 bases sitting between them. The CDR3 is 15 residues long. Germline CDR1 MNHNY, CDR2 SVGAGI (reference sequence). CDR3: CASSYIGLNTGELFF. The CDR3 nucleotides read TGTGCCAGCAGTTACATCGGACTTAACACCGGGGAGCTGTTTTTT.

The chain is built from TRBV27 and TRBJ1-1; D possibly corresponds to TRBD1 (6 bases). The ends were cut back, 6 bases at V and 3 bases at J, with 14 bases in the middle. Looked up from germline, CDR1 is MNHEY and CDR2 is SMNVEV (reference sequence). This CDR3 contains 14 residues. This CDR3 is CASRITGLYTEAFF. The DNA of the CDR3 is TGTGCCAGCAGGATTACAGGGCTTTACACTGAAGCTTTCTTT.

The chain links TRBV9 to TRBJ2-5; a weak D match, TRBD2 (5 bases). The CDR3 runs 15 residues. CDR1 is SGDLS, CDR2 YYNGEE, per germline. V shed 0 bases and J shed 4 bases, with 13 bases lying between them. CDR3 residues: CASSVEVGVGETQYF. The CDR3 DNA follows: TGTGCCAGCAGCGTAGAGGTGGGAGTGGGAGAGACCCAGTACTTC.

This chain uses TRBV20-1 with TRBJ2-7; D remains unclear. Trimming took off 2 bases at V and 7 bases at J, with 15 bases between the two ends. Per germline, CDR1 DFQATT and CDR2 SNEGSKA (reference sequence). CDR3 length equals 13 residues. Here the CDR3 DNA reads TGCAGTGCTAGACTGTACGGTGTTGCGGAGCAGTACTTC. This sequence encodes CSARLYGVAEQYF.

This clonotype was seen only a few times. V gene TRBV4-2 combines with J gene TRBJ2-3; 12 positions match TRBD2. The CDR3 totals 19 residues. Germline V gene data show CDR1 as LGHNA and CDR2 as YNFKEQ. V shed 4 bases, J shed 0 bases, and the junction held 11 bases outside the gene matches. The CDR3 is CASSPFPGLAGRSTDTQYF. In nucleotides, the CDR3 is TGTGCCAGCAGCCCCTTTCCGGGACTAGCGGGCCGTAGCACAGATACGCAGTATTTT.

This clonotype was seen only a few times. The rearrangement links TRBV20-1 to TRBJ1-6; D is unclear. Germline CDR1 reads DFQATT; CDR2 reads SNEGSKA (reference sequence). The CDR3 contains 12 residues. V lost 6 bases and J lost 5, with 8 bases in between. For the CDR3, the DNA is TGCAGTGCATCGAACCATAATTCACCCCTCCACTTT. As protein: CSASNHNSPLHF.

J is TRBJ2-1 and V is TRBV5-1; weak D call: TRBD2 (6 bases). CDR1 is SGHRS and CDR2 is YFSETQ in the germline V gene. The V end was cut by 6 bases, the J end by 5 bases, with 12 bases between. This CDR3 is built from 13 residues. The CDR3 nucleotides read TGCGCCAGCACCCGAGAGCGGGACAATGAGCAGTTCTTC. Its translation: CASTRERDNEQFF.

V gene TRBV13 combines with J gene TRBJ2-5, with 12 nucleotides matching TRBD2. The CDR3 loop spans 20 amino acids. CDR1 is PRHDT, CDR2 FYEKMQ, per germline (reference sequence). Trimming removed 5 bases from V and 2 bases from J; junction bases left unmatched: 18. CDR3 in DNA: TGTGCCAGCAGCCCTCCCCTCCTCGGACTAGCGGGGAAATCACAAGAGACCCAGTACTTC. It translates to CASSPPLLGLAGKSQETQYF.

The V gene is TRBV5-1, the J gene TRBJ2-5, with 8 bases that match TRBD2. Germline CDR1 reads SGHRS; CDR2 reads YFSETQ. The V gene end was trimmed by 4 bases and the J gene end by 3 bases; junction bases not matched to a gene: 5. The CDR3 contains 14 residues. The CDR3 nucleotides are TGCGCCAGCAGCATGGGGACTAGGGAAGAGACCCAGTACTTC. Residues: CASSMGTREETQYF.

The gene calls are TRBV20-1 and TRBJ2-7; TRBD2 matches at 7 bases. Germline V gene sequence: CDR1 DFQATT, CDR2 SNEGSKA (reference sequence). The CDR3 sequence is 12 residues long. J lost 6 bases, V lost 0 bases, and 2 bases had no gene match. The CDR3 region is CSARDGGGEQYF. The DNA for the CDR3 is TGCAGTGCTAGAGATGGGGGGGGCGAGCAGTACTTC.

V gene TRBV25-1 combines with J gene TRBJ1-2; 7 nucleotides match TRBD1. Trimming removed 1 base from V and 0 bases from J; junction bases left unmatched: 2. The length of the CDR3 is 15 residues. Germline-derived CDR1 and CDR2 are MGHDK and SYGVNS. This CDR3 is CASSEWQGANYGYTF. CDR3 sequence (DNA): TGTGCCAGCAGTGAATGGCAGGGGGCTAACTATGGCTACACCTTC.

The rearrangement links TRBV7-2 to TRBJ2-7; 7 nucleotides match TRBD1. The assigned J gene may be wrong: the sequence end matches TRBJ2-5 better. The CDR3 is 17 amino acids. CDR1 is SGHTA, CDR2 FQGNSA, per germline. This CDR3 is CASSQGQVSSSRETQYF. CDR3 DNA: TGTGCCAGCAGCCAAGGACAGGTGTCCTCCTCGCGAGAGACCCAGTACTTC.

A few counts support this clonotype. The rearrangement links TRBV6-1 to TRBJ1-2; D ambiguous. With 2 bases removed from V and 12 bases from J, the gap between germline ends came to 10 bases. The CDR3 is 11 amino acids. Germline lookup yields CDR1 MNHNS and CDR2 SASEGT. CDR3 nucleotides: TGTGCCAGCAGTGAACCCGGGATGGACACCTTC. Encoded protein: CASSEPGMDTF.

This clonotype was observed a few times. The CDR3 DNA is TGTGCCAGCAGTGAAGGTACCACACAGGGCCGCTATGGCTACACCTTC. Its protein product is CASSEGTTQGRYGYTF. The rearrangement links TRBV6-1 to TRBJ1-2; D may be TRBD1 (6 bases). This CDR3 region has 16 residues. In germline, CDR1 is MNHNS, CDR2 SASEGT. V was pared by 1 base and J by 4 bases, with 16 bases between.

The chain employs TRBV7-2 and TRBJ2-3; D is unresolved. Germline CDR1 SGHTA, CDR2 FQGNSA. The CDR3 has 14 residues. V dropped 4 bases and J dropped 2 bases, with 10 bases sitting between them. The CDR3 coding sequence is TGTGCCAGCAGCTCCCGGTTAGTCACAGATACGCAGTATTTT. Residues: CASSSRLVTDTQYF.

The rearrangement uses TRBV27 and TRBJ2-7; 7 bases align to TRBD2. The J segment lost 4 bases and the V segment lost 4 bases, leaving 13 bases of the junction unmatched. Germline CDR1 MNHEY, CDR2 SMNVEV (reference sequence). The CDR3 loop spans 16 amino acids. This CDR3 is CASSYRLAEKLYEQYF. CDR3 coding DNA: TGTGCCAGCAGTTATCGGCTAGCGGAGAAGCTATACGAGCAGTACTTC.

The genes are TRBV4-1 and TRBJ1-4; 7 bases match TRBD1. The CDR3 totals 16 residues. CDR1 and CDR2 (germline): MGHRA, YSYEKL. V was pared by 2 bases and J by 3 bases, with 6 bases of the junction left unmatched. This CDR3 is CASSQPTRGPNEKLFF. The DNA for the CDR3 is TGCGCCAGCAGCCAACCAACAAGGGGGCCTAATGAAAAACTGTTTTTT.